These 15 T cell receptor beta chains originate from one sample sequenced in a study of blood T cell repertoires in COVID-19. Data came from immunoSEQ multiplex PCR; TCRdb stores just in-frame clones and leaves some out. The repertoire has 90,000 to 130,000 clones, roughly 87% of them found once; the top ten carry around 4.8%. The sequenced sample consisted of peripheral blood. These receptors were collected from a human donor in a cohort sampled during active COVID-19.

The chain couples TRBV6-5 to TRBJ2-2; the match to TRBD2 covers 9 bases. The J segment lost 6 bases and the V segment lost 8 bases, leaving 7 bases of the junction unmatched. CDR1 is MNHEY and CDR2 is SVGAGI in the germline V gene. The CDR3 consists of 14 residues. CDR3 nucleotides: TGTGCCAGCGTATGGCTAGCGGGATCCGGGGAGCTGTTTTTT. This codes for CASVWLAGSGELFF.

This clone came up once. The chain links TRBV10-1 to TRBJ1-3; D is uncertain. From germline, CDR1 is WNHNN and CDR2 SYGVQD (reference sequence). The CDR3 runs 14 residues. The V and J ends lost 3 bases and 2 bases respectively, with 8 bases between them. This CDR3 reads CASSEPGPGNTIYF. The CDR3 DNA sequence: TGCGCCAGCAGTGAACCAGGCCCTGGAAACACCATATATTTT.

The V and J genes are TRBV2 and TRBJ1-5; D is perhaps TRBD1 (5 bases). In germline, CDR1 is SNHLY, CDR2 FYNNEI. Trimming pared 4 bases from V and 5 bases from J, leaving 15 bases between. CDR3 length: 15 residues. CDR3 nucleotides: TGTGCCAGCAGTGTAATGCAAGTGGGGCATCAGCCCCAGCATTTT. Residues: CASSVMQVGHQPQHF.

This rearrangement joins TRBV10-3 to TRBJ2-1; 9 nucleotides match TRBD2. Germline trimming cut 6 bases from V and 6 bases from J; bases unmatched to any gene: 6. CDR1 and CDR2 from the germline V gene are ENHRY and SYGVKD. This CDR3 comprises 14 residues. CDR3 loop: CAIRGGLASNEQFF. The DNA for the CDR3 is TGTGCCATCAGGGGGGGACTAGCCTCCAATGAGCAGTTCTTC.

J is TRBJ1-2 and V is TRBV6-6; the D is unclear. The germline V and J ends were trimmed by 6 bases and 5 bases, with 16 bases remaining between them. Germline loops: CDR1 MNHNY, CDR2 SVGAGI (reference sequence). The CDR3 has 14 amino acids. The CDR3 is CASRDFESIYGYTF. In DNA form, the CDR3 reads TGTGCCAGCAGGGACTTCGAAAGTATATATGGCTACACCTTC.

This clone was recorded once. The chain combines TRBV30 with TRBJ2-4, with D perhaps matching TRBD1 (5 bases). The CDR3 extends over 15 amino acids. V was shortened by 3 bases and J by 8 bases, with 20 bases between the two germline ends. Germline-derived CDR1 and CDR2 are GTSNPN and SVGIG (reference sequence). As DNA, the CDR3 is TGTGCCTGGAGCCACCCAGGGTGGGCGCTAGACATTCAGTACTTC. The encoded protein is CAWSHPGWALDIQYF.

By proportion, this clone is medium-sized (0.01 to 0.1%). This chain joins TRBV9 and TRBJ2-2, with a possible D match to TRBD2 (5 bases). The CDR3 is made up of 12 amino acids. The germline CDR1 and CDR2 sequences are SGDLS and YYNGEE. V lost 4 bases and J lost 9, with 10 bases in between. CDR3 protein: CASSHNGRELFF. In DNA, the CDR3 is TGTGCCAGCAGCCATAACGGGAGGGAGCTGTTTTTT.

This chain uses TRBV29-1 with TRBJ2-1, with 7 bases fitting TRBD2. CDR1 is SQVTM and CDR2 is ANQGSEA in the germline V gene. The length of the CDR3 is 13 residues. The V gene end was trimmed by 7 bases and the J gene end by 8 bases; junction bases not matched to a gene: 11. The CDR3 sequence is CSGEGAAVYEQFF. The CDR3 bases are TGCAGCGGGGAGGGTGCGGCTGTCTATGAGCAGTTCTTC.

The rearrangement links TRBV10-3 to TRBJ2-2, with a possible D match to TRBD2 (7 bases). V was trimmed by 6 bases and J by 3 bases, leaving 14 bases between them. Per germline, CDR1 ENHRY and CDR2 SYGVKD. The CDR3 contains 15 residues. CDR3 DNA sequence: TGTGCCATCAGCAAGCAGGGGAGGGACACCGGGGAGCTGTTTTTT. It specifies CAISKQGRDTGELFF.

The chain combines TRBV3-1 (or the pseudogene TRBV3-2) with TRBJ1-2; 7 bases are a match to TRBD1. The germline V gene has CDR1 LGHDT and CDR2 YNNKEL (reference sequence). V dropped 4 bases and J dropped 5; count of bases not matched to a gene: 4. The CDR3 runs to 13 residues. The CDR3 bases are TGTGCCAGCAGCCTGGGACAGATTTATGGCTACACCTTC. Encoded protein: CASSLGQIYGYTF.

The CDR3 DNA is TGTGCCAGCAGCATTTACAGGGGTGGCTACACCTTC. Translation gives CASSIYRGGYTF. V usage is TRBV9 and J usage is TRBJ1-2, with 7 bases aligning to TRBD1. V lost 4 bases, J lost 7 bases, and 4 bases stayed unmatched. The CDR3 totals 12 residues. Germline V CDR1 and CDR2: SGDLS, YYNGEE.

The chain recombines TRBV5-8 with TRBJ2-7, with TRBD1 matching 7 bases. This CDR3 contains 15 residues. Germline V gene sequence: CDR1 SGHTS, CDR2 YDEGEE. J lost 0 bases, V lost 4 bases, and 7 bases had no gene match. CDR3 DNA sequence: TGTGCCAGCAGCCAGGACAGGCCTAGCTCCTACGAGCAGTACTTC. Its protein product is CASSQDRPSSYEQYF.

CDR3 coding DNA: TGTGCCAGCAGTCGGGACAGAGCCTCTGGGGCCAACGTCCTGACTTTC. Translated: CASSRDRASGANVLTF. V is TRBV27 and J is TRBJ2-6, with 7 bases fitting TRBD1. The V gene's germline CDR1 is MNHEY and CDR2 SMNVEV (reference sequence). The CDR3 is made up of 16 amino acids. Germline trimming cut 5 bases from V and 0 bases from J; bases unmatched to any gene: 4.

CDR3 sequence reads: CSAGRAGDSTEAFF. CDR3 coding DNA: TGCAGCGCGGGCAGGGCAGGGGATTCCACTGAAGCTTTCTTT. J is TRBJ1-1 and V is TRBV29-1; D is perhaps TRBD1 (6 bases). V lost 7 bases to trimming and J lost 4 bases, with 19 bases between them. Germline V gene data show CDR1 as SQVTM and CDR2 as ANQGSEA. The length of the CDR3 is 14 residues.

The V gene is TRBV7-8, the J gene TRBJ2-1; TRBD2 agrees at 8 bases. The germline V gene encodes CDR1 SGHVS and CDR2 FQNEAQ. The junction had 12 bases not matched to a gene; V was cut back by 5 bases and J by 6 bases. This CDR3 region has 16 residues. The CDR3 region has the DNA TGTGCCAGCAGCCCGGTCGGGGGGGGCTTTATCAATGAGCAGTTCTTC. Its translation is CASSPVGGGFINEQFF.